This is a list of T cell receptor beta chains from one sample in a study of T cell responses to AZD1222 COVID-19 vaccine. Some clones are missing from TCRdb's copy, which holds only in-frame ones; the method was immunoSEQ multiplex PCR. The repertoire consists of about 140,000 clones, with roughly 90% occurring once and the leading ten covering about 5.9%. The sample was peripheral blood, taken on day 0 of AZD1222 vaccination. These receptors came from an adult in good health. CDR3s include the opening cysteine and the closing phenylalanine or tryptophan. Fields, in order: clone size, D gene, J gene, V gene, CDR3 DNA, CDR3 protein. A D gene is named only where the DNA matches it firmly. Where a row states a size, it is once, few, many or the class of an expanded clone; other rows omit it.

clone size: .
D gene: .
J gene: TRBJ1-5
V gene: TRBV28
CDR3 DNA: TGTGCCAGCAAACATGCGGAGGGGGGGCCTAGCAATCAGCCCCAGCATTTT
CDR3 protein: CASKHAEGGPSNQPQHF

clone size: .
D gene: .
J gene: TRBJ2-7
V gene: TRBV6-4
CDR3 DNA: TGTGCCAGCAGTGAGGGACCCCCGGGATCCGAGCAGTACTTC
CDR3 protein: CASSEGPPGSEQYF

clone size: .
D gene: TRBD2
J gene: TRBJ2-7
V gene: TRBV27
CDR3 DNA: TGTGCCAGCAGTTTCTCCTCGGGGGGAGGCTACGAGCAGTACTTC
CDR3 protein: CASSFSSGGGYEQYF

clone size: .
D gene: .
J gene: TRBJ2-1
V gene: TRBV6-2/TRBV6-3
CDR3 DNA: TGTGCCAGCAGTGGCTACAGGGTATACAATGAGCAGTTCTTC
CDR3 protein: CASSGYRVYNEQFF

clone size: .
D gene: .
J gene: TRBJ1-3
V gene: TRBV7-2
CDR3 DNA: TGTGCCAGCAGCTTAGCCACAGCATCCATCTCTGGAAACACCATATATTTT
CDR3 protein: CASSLATASISGNTIYF

clone size: .
D gene: .
J gene: TRBJ1-2
V gene: TRBV7-9
CDR3 DNA: TGTGCCAGCAGTTTCAGGACTGAAAACTATGGCTACACCTTC
CDR3 protein: CASSFRTENYGYTF

clone size: once
D gene: .
J gene: TRBJ1-1
V gene: TRBV30
CDR3 DNA: TGTGCCTGGAGTGCCCCGGACAGACTGAACACTGAAGCTTTCTTT
CDR3 protein: CAWSAPDRLNTEAFF

clone size: .
D gene: .
J gene: TRBJ2-3
V gene: TRBV25-1
CDR3 DNA: TGTGCCAGCAGTGAATGGGCAGATCAAGCTAGCACAGATACGCAGTATTTT
CDR3 protein: CASSEWADQASTDTQYF

clone size: .
D gene: .
J gene: TRBJ2-2
V gene: TRBV7-6
CDR3 DNA: TGTGCCAGCACCCAAGTTAGGGGACCCACCGGGGAGCTGTTTTTT
CDR3 protein: CASTQVRGPTGELFF

clone size: .
D gene: .
J gene: TRBJ1-4
V gene: TRBV11-2
CDR3 DNA: TGTGCCAGCAGCTTGATTTGGACAGCAACTAATGAAAAACTGTTTTTT
CDR3 protein: CASSLIWTATNEKLFF

clone size: .
D gene: TRBD2
J gene: TRBJ2-3
V gene: TRBV7-9
CDR3 DNA: TGTGCCAGCAGCTGGGAGGGAGGGCCCACAGATACGCAGTATTTT
CDR3 protein: CASSWEGGPTDTQYF

clone size: .
D gene: .
J gene: TRBJ2-7
V gene: TRBV29-1
CDR3 DNA: TGCAGCGTTAAGGACTGGACTTACGAGCAGTACTTC
CDR3 protein: CSVKDWTYEQYF

clone size: .
D gene: .
J gene: TRBJ1-4
V gene: TRBV4-3
CDR3 DNA: TGCGCCAGCAGCCATTCTACAGGGATAGGTGAAAAACTGTTTTTT
CDR3 protein: CASSHSTGIGEKLFF

clone size: .
D gene: TRBD2
J gene: TRBJ2-7
V gene: TRBV27
CDR3 DNA: TGTGCCAGCAGTCATGGGACTAGCGGCTCCTACGAGCAGTACTTC
CDR3 protein: CASSHGTSGSYEQYF

clone size: few
D gene: .
J gene: TRBJ2-1
V gene: TRBV11-1
CDR3 DNA: TGTGCCAGCAGCTTAGCTCGGGATTATGGGCAGTTCTTC
CDR3 protein: CASSLARDYGQFF

clone size: .
D gene: TRBD1
J gene: TRBJ2-7
V gene: TRBV28
CDR3 DNA: TGTGCCAGCAGTTTCGGACAGGGCGAGCAGTACTTC
CDR3 protein: CASSFGQGEQYF

clone size: few
D gene: .
J gene: TRBJ2-1
V gene: TRBV27
CDR3 DNA: TGTGCCAGCAGTTTATGGGTGGGGAGTACATACAATGAGCAGTTCTTC
CDR3 protein: CASSLWVGSTYNEQFF

clone size: .
D gene: TRBD1
J gene: TRBJ2-1
V gene: TRBV9
CDR3 DNA: TGTGCCAGCAGCGTAGTCGGCAGGGGGAAAAATGAGCAGTTCTTC
CDR3 protein: CASSVVGRGKNEQFF

clone size: few
D gene: .
J gene: TRBJ1-1
V gene: TRBV19
CDR3 DNA: TGTGCCAGTAGTATCCGATTGTGGGACACTGAAGCTTTCTTT
CDR3 protein: CASSIRLWDTEAFF

clone size: once
D gene: .
J gene: TRBJ2-7
V gene: TRBV28
CDR3 DNA: TGTGCCAGCAGGGATCCGACCTACGAGCAGTACTTC
CDR3 protein: CASRDPTYEQYF

clone size: few
D gene: TRBD1
J gene: TRBJ1-2
V gene: TRBV9
CDR3 DNA: TGTGCCAGCAGCACCTCCGGGACAGCTTATGGCTACACCTTC
CDR3 protein: CASSTSGTAYGYTF